This TCR beta chain was observed in a study of blood T cell repertoires in COVID-19. Overall study context: Donors in the United States, Italy and Spain gave samples during acute or convalescent COVID-19. T cells, B-cell-depleted T cells, or PBMCs supplied cDNA or gDNA.

TCRdb's table, derived via immunoSEQ multiplex PCR, lists solely in-frame clones and lacks some. The sample shows approximately 180,000 clones, around 80% of them seen only once. The CDR3 runs 22 residues. V shed 0 bases and J shed 6 bases, with 34 bases lying between them. Germline V CDR1 and CDR2: SGDLS, YYNGEE. This clonotype originated in a woman aged 70-85 years with acute or convalescent COVID-19. Material: peripheral blood. The chain combines TRBV9 with TRBJ2-1; tentative D call: TRBD2 (6 bases). The CDR3 loop reads CASSVVELGAGKVAWSRNEQFF. The CDR3 region has the DNA TGTGCCAGCAGCGTAGTCGAGCTAGGGGCGGGGAAGGTGGCTTGGAGCCGCAATGAGCAGTTCTTC. Full variable domain (outside the CDR3, taken from reference TRBV9 and TRBJ2-1): DSGVTQTPKHLITATGQRVTLRCSPRSGDLSVYWYQQSLDQGLQFLIQYYNGEERAKGNILERFSAQQFPDLHSELNLSSLELGDSALYFCASSVVELGAGKVAWSRNEQFFGPGTRLTVL.